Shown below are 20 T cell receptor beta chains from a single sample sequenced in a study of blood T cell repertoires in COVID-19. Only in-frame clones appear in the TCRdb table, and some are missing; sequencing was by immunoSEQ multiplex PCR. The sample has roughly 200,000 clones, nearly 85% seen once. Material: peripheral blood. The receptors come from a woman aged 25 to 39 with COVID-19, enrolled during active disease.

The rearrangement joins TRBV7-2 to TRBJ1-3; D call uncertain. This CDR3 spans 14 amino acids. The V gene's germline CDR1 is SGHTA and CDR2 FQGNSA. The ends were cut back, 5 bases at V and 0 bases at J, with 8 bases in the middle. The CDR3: CASSPVSSGNTIYF. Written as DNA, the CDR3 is TGTGCCAGCAGCCCCGTTAGCTCTGGAAACACCATATATTTT.

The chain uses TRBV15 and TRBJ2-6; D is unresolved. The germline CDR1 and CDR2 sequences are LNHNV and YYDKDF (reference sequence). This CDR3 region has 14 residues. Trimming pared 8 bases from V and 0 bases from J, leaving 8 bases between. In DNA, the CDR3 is TGTGCCACCTCGAGAGGCTCTGGGGCCAACGTCCTGACTTTC. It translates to CATSRGSGANVLTF.

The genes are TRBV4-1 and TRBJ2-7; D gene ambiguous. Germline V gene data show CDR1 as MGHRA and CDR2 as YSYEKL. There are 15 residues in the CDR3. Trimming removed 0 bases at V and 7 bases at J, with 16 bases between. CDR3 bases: TGCGCCAGCAGCCAAGAATCGTCGGGTTTCCGGGAGCAGTACTTC. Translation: CASSQESSGFREQYF.

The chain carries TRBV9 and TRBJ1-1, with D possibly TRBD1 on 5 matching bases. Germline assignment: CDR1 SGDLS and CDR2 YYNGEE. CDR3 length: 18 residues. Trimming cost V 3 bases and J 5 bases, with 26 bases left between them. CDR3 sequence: CASSEDVRGLMSGTEAFF. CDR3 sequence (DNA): TGTGCCAGCAGCGAGGACGTACGGGGGTTAATGTCGGGGACTGAAGCTTTCTTT.

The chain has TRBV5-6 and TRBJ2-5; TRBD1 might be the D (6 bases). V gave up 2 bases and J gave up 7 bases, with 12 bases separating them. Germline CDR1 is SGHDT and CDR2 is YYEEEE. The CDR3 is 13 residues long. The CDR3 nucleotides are TGTGCCAGCAGCTTACTAATAGGGGGGACCCAGTACTTC. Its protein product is CASSLLIGGTQYF. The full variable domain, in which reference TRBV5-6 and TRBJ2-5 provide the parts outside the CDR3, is DAGVTQSPTHLIKTRGQQVTLRCSPKSGHDTVSWYQQALGQGPQFIFQYYEEEERQRGNFPDRFSGHQFPNYSSELNVNALLLGDSALYLCASSLLIGGTQYFGPGTRLLVL.

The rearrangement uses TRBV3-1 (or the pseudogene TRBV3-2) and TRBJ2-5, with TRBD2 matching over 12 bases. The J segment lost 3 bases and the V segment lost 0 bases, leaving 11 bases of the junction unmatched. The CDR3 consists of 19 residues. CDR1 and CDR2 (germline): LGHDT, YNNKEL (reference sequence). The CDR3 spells CASSQDSPSGGETKETQYF. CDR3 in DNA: TGTGCCAGCAGCCAAGATAGCCCTAGCGGGGGGGAAACAAAAGAGACCCAGTACTTC.

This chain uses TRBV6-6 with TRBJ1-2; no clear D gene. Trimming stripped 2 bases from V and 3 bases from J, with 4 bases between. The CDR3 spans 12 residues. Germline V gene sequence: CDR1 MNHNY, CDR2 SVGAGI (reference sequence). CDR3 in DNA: TGTGCCAGCAGTTACACAGACTATGGCTACACCTTC. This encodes CASSYTDYGYTF.

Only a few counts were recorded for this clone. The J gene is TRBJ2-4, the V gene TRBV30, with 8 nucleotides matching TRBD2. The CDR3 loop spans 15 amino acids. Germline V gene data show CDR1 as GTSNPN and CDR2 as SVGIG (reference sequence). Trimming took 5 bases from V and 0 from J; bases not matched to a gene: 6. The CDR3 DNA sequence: TGTGCCTGGGCCGGGGGGGACATAGCCAAAAACATTCAGTACTTC. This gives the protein CAWAGGDIAKNIQYF.

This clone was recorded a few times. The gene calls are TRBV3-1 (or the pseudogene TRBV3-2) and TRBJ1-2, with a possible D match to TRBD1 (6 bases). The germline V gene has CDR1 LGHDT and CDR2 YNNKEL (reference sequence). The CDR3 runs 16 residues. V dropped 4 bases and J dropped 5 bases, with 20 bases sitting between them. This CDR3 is CASSRTGSGTLYGYTF. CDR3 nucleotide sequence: TGTGCCAGCAGCCGGACCGGGTCCGGGACATTATATGGCTACACCTTC.

The CDR3 reads CASSWSSRGNSPLHF. The CDR3 DNA follows: TGTGCCAGCAGCTGGAGCAGTCGAGGGAATTCACCCCTCCACTTT. The chain recombines TRBV5-8 with TRBJ1-6; D is unresolved. Germline CDR1 reads SGHTS; CDR2 reads YDEGEE. Between the trimmed V and J ends, which lost 3 bases and 7 bases, there was a span of 14 bases. The CDR3 runs 15 residues. The variable domain in full, with the rest retrieved from reference TRBV5-8 and TRBJ1-6, is EAGVTQSPTHLIKTRGQQATLRCSPISGHTSVYWYQQALGLGLQFLLWYDEGEERNRGNFPPRFSGRQFPNYSSELNVNALELEDSALYLCASSWSSRGNSPLHFGNGTRLTVT.

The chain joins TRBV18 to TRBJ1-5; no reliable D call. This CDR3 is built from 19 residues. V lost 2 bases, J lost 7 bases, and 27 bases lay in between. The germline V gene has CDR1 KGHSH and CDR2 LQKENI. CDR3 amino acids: CASSPAWVRLSEREQPQHF. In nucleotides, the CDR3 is TGTGCCAGCTCACCAGCGTGGGTCCGACTGTCGGAGAGGGAACAGCCCCAGCATTTT.

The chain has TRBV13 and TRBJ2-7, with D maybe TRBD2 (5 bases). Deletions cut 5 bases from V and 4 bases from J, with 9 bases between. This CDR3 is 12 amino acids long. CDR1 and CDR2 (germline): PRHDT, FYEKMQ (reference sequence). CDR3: CASSPSGYEQYF. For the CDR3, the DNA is TGTGCCAGCAGCCCCTCGGGGTACGAGCAGTACTTC.

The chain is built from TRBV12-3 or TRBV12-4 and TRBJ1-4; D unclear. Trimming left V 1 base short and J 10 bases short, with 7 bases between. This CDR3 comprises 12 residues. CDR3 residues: CASSLGSGKLFF. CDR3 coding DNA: TGTGCCAGCAGTTTAGGTTCCGGAAAACTGTTTTTT.

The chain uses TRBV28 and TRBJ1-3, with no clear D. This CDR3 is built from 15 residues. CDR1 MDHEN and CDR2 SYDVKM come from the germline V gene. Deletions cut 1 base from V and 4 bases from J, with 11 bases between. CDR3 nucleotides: TGTGCCAGCAGTTTATTCGGCAGGTACGGAAACACCATATATTTT. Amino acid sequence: CASSLFGRYGNTIYF.

The CDR3 DNA reads TGTGCCAGCAACGCACAGACAGACACTGAAGCTTTCTTT. Encoded protein: CASNAQTDTEAFF. V and J are TRBV6-5 and TRBJ1-1; a possible D gene is TRBD1 (5 bases). Germline CDR1 MNHEY, CDR2 SVGAGI. The CDR3 has 13 amino acids. Deletions cut 7 bases from V and 3 bases from J, with 12 bases between.

CDR3 sequence reads: CASSPRGEGSYEQYF. CDR3 sequence (DNA): TGTGCCAGCAGTCCTCGGGGGGAGGGCTCCTACGAGCAGTACTTC. The chain couples TRBV27 to TRBJ2-7; 7 nucleotides agree with TRBD2. CDR1 MNHEY and CDR2 SMNVEV come from the germline V gene (reference sequence). The length of the CDR3 is 15 residues. V dropped 5 bases and J dropped 0; count of bases not matched to a gene: 7.

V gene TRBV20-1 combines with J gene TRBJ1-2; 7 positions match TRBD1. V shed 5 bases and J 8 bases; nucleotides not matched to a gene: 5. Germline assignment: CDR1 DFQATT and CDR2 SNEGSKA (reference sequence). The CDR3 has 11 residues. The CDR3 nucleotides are TGCAGTGCTGCCGACAGGGTCGGCTACACCTTC. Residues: CSAADRVGYTF.

CDR3 DNA: TGTGCCAGCAGTGGTCGCGGGAGCTACAATGAGCAGTTCTTC. Protein: CASSGRGSYNEQFF. V and J are TRBV2 and TRBJ2-1; 7 bases match TRBD2. Germline loops: CDR1 SNHLY, CDR2 FYNNEI. Trimming cost V 4 bases and J 3 bases; bases outside gene matches: 3. The CDR3 has 14 residues.

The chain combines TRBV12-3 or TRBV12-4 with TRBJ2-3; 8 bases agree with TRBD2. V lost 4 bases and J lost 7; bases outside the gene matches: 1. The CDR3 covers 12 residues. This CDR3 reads CASSSSGYTQYF. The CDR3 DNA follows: TGTGCCAGCAGTTCTAGCGGGTATACGCAGTATTTT.

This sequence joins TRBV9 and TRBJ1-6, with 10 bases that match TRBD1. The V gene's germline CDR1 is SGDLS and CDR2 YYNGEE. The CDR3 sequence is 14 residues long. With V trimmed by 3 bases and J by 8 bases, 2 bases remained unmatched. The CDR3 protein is CASSAGQGYSPLHF. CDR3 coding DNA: TGTGCCAGCAGCGCGGGACAGGGGTATTCACCCCTCCACTTT.